Listed below are T cell receptor beta chains from one sample, sequenced in a study of tumor-infiltrating lymphocytes in primary liver carcinoma. Each CDR3 protein is one row after TCRdb ran MiXCR on the multiplex PCR reads. The sample has 95,000 to 100,000 distinct CDR3 sequences; 65% to 75% are singletons. The source material was liver tumor tissue from sampling region 2. The receptors were gathered from a woman aged 60-75 years with primary liver carcinoma and hepatitis B virus infection. Each CDR3 is given with its conserved first and last residue. D genes are given only for firm matches. Expanded clones are given a class, and other clones once, few, many or no size at all.

clone_size,d_call,j_call,v_call,cdr3_nt,cdr3_aa
-,-,TRBJ2-1,TRBV5-4,TGTGCCTGCAGCTTGGAGGGGGCTAAGTGGAATGAGCAGTTTTTC,CACSLEGAKWNEQFF
once,TRBD2,TRBJ2-2,TRBV20-1,TGCAGTGCTAGAGGGCAGCGGGGGTGCACCGGGGAGCTGTTTTTT,CSARGQRGCTGELFF
once,-,TRBJ2-1,TRBV11-2,TGTGTCAGCAACCGACTAAACCCCGAGGTTGCCAACGAGCAGTTCTTC,CVSNRLNPEVANEQFF
many,-,TRBJ2-3,TRBV14,TGTGCCAGCACCCAAGGTCCAGGGCGAACAGATACGCAGTATTTT,CASTQGPGRTDTQYF
many,-,TRBJ2-1,TRBV29-1,TGCAGCGTTGAAGTTTTTAATGAGCAGTTCTTC,CSVEVFNEQFF
many,TRBD2,TRBJ2-1,TRBV12-3/TRBV12-4,TGTGCCAGCAGTTTAGGTTCTAGCGGGAGGTCGTCCTACAATGAGCAGTTCTTC,CASSLGSSGRSSYNEQFF
-,TRBD2,TRBJ2-1,TRBV11-3,TGTGCCAGCAGCTTAGAGAGGGAGGGGACTAGCGGGATCTATGGGCAGTTCTTC,CASSLEREGTSGIYGQFF
-,-,TRBJ1-4,TRBV5-1,TGCGTCAGCAGCTCGTCCAGGACAGATGAAAAACTGTTTTTT,CVSSSSRTDEKLFF
-,TRBD2,TRBJ2-1,TRBV11-3,TGTGCCATCAGCCCACGACTAGCGCTTGAGCAGTTCTTC,CAISPRLALEQFF
-,TRBD1,TRBJ2-7,TRBV5-4,TGTATCAGCAGCCACCGGGACAGATACGAGCAGTACTTC,CISSHRDRYEQYF
-,-,TRBJ2-3,TRBV12-3/TRBV12-4,TGTGCCAGCAGTTTAAGGAGGTCCCGCACAGATACGCAGTATTTT,CASSLRRSRTDTQYF
-,TRBD2,TRBJ2-1,TRBV5-5,TGTGGCAGCAGTCCCTCGGGACTAGCGGGAGGTAGGAGGCAGTTCTTC,CGSSPSGLAGGRRQFF
-,TRBD2,TRBJ2-1,TRBV7-9,TGTGCCAGCGGCTTTGGGCGGGAGGGGACGCGCTCCCACAATGAGCAGTTCTTC,CASGFGREGTRSHNEQFF
-,TRBD2,TRBJ2-2,TRBV12-3/TRBV12-4,TGTGCCAGCAATCAACTAGCGGGACACACCGGGGAGCTGTTTTTT,CASNQLAGHTGELFF
-,-,TRBJ1-1,TRBV7-9,TGTGCCAGCAGCCCAAACCGAGGGGGAAACACTGAAGCTTTCTTT,CASSPNRGGNTEAFF
-,TRBD2,TRBJ2-3,TRBV5-6,TGTGCCTGCAGCTCTCAGGGACTAAGGGGCCCAGATACGCAGTATTTT,CACSSQGLRGPDTQYF
few,TRBD1,TRBJ2-7,TRBV28,TGTGCCAGCAGGACAGGGGCCCAGCCCTTTTTTTCCTACGAGCAGTACTTC,CASRTGAQPFFSYEQYF
-,-,TRBJ2-3,TRBV11-2,TGTGCCAGCAGCTTAGCAATGGGGAGAAGGGGCATAGATATGCAGTATTTT,CASSLAMGRRGIDMQYF
many,-,TRBJ2-2,TRBV7-8,TGTGCCAGCAGCTCGCGACGGGGCGGGGAGCTGTTTTTT,CASSSRRGGELFF
many,-,TRBJ1-6,TRBV12-3/TRBV12-4,TGTGCCAGCAGTTCCCGGGTTATTTCTAATTCACCCCTCCACTTT,CASSSRVISNSPLHF
-,-,TRBJ2-1,TRBV11-2,TGTGCCAGCATCTTTATCTCCACGGGGGAAATGGGGCGGTTCTTC,CASIFISTGEMGRFF
-,-,TRBJ1-4,TRBV10-3,TGTGCCATCAGTGATGCTGCTTCGACTAATGAGAAACTGTTTTTT,CAISDAASTNEKLFF
-,TRBD2,TRBJ2-5,TRBV6-2/TRBV6-3,TGCACCAGCAGTACTGGACTAGCGGGGGAACAAGAGACCCAGTATTTC,CTSSTGLAGEQETQYF
once,-,TRBJ1-3,TRBV9,TGTACCAGCAGCCCCCCCGGGGGCCGCGGAAACACCATATATTTT,CTSSPPGGRGNTIYF
-,-,TRBJ2-7,TRBV11-3,TGTGTCAGCAGATTAGAAGCTAGTGGGAGGCATCTTCGGACAACCTACGAGCAGTACTTC,CVSRLEASGRHLRTTYEQYF
-,TRBD1,TRBJ1-2,TRBV11-2,TGTGCCAGCAACTTAGAGGGGGCCAATGGCGGTGGCTACGCCTTC,CASNLEGANGGGYAF
many,-,TRBJ2-4,TRBV29-1,TGCAGCGTTGAAGTTCTACAGATAGCCAAAAACATTCAGTACTTC,CSVEVLQIAKNIQYF
-,-,TRBJ2-2,TRBV11-2,TGTGCCAGCAACGCAGGACACTCCTTGAACATCGGGGAGCTATTTTTT,CASNAGHSLNIGELFF
-,TRBD2,TRBJ2-1,TRBV6-5,TGTGCCAGCAGTTCACTAGCGGTAGGAATGAATGAGGAGTTCTTC,CASSSLAVGMNEEFF
-,-,TRBJ2-7,TRBV13,TGTGCCAGCAGCTTAGGGCCCTGCGAGCAGTGCTTC,CASSLGPCEQCF
-,-,TRBJ2-3,TRBV5-1,TGCGCCAGCAGTCCGGTTTTAGTGGGAGGAGGGGATACGCAGTATTTT,CASSPVLVGGGDTQYF
many,TRBD2,TRBJ2-7,TRBV12-3/TRBV12-4,TGTGCCAGCAGAAGGACTAGGGACACAAGAGCGGGAGTCGACTACGAGCAGTACTTC,CASRRTRDTRAGVDYEQYF
-,TRBD1,TRBJ1-2,TRBV11-3,TGTGCTAGCAGCCTACGAACAGGGGGCTCCTATGGCTACACCTTC,CASSLRTGGSYGYTF
-,-,TRBJ2-3,TRBV6-1,TGTGCCAGCAGTGAAGGTTCGGCCCAGATCCCCGCAGATGCGCAGTATTTT,CASSEGSAQIPADAQYF
-,-,TRBJ1-1,TRBV6-6,TGTGCCAGCAGTCTTGGGGTTTATAGCACTGAAGCTCTCTTT,CASSLGVYSTEALF
once,TRBD1,TRBJ2-7,TRBV28,TGTGTAAGCACGGTGCAGGGGGCGGGGTACGAGCAGTACTTC,CVSTVQGAGYEQYF
-,-,TRBJ2-7,TRBV11-1,TGTGTCAGCAACCCTCGGACAGCAGGACTAAGCGAGCAGTACTTC,CVSNPRTAGLSEQYF
-,-,TRBJ2-1,TRBV4-2,TGTGTCAGCAGCCAAAGGGAGACAGACTACAATGAGCACTTCTTC,CVSSQRETDYNEHFF
-,TRBD1,TRBJ1-5,TRBV28,TGTGCCACCGCCCCCCGGGACAGGGGAGGCAATCAGCCCCATCATTTT,CATAPRDRGGNQPHHF
-,TRBD1,TRBJ2-3,TRBV11-2,TGTGCCAGCAGCTTAGACGGACAGGCGATCATATATACGCAGTATTTT,CASSLDGQAIIYTQYF
many,-,TRBJ1-5,TRBV28,TGTGCCAGCAGTTTGGTGTCAGATAGCAATCAGCCCCAGCATTTT,CASSLVSDSNQPQHF
-,TRBD1,TRBJ2-3,TRBV11-3,TGCACCAGCATCTTCGGGACAGGGTTCACAGATACGCAGTATTTT,CTSIFGTGFTDTQYF
many,-,TRBJ2-1,TRBV6-5,TGTGCCAGCAGTCCCGGATCCCAAGGCGATGAGCAGTTCTTC,CASSPGSQGDEQFF
-,TRBD1,TRBJ2-5,TRBV29-1,TGCAGCGTCGATGGAATAAGACAGGGGCTCCAAGAGACCCAGTACTTC,CSVDGIRQGLQETQYF
-,-,TRBJ2-5,TRBV28,TGTGCCAGCAGTTTACTTGGTAGATCTTTGCAGACCCAGTACTTC,CASSLLGRSLQTQYF
-,TRBD1,TRBJ1-1,TRBV29-1,TGCAGCGTTCTTACCAGGACAGGGAACACTGAAGCTTTTTTT,CSVLTRTGNTEAFF
-,TRBD2,TRBJ2-1,TRBV28,TGTGCCAGCAGCAGTCCGGGACTAACGCTCAATGAGCAGTTCTTC,CASSSPGLTLNEQFF
many,-,TRBJ2-2,TRBV28,TGTGCCAGCAGTCCGGCCTCGTTGTCCGGGGAGCTGTTTTTT,CASSPASLSGELFF
-,-,TRBJ1-1,TRBV5-5,TGTGCCAGTAGCTCCATAACAGGACCGAACACTGAAGCTTTCTTT,CASSSITGPNTEAFF
-,-,TRBJ1-5,TRBV11-2,TGTGCCAGCAGGGATTACAATCAGCCCCAGCATTTT,CASRDYNQPQHF